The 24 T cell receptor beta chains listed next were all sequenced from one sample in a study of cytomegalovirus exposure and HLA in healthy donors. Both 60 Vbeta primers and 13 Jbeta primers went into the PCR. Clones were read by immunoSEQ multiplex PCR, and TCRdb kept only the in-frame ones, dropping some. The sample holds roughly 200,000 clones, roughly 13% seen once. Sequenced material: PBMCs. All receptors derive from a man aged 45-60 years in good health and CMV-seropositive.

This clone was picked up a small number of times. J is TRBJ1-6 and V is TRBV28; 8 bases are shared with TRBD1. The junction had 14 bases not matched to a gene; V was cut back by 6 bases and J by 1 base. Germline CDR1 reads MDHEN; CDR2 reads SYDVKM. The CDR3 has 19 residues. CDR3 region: CASRPQGAGLGSYNSPLHF. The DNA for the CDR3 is TGTGCCAGCAGACCTCAGGGGGCTGGACTCGGTTCCTATAATTCACCCCTCCACTTT. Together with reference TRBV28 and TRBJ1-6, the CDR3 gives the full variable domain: DVKVTQSSRYLVKRTGEKVFLECVQDMDHENMFWYRQDPGLGLRLIYFSYDVKMKEKGDIPEGYSVSREKKERFSLILESASTNQTSMYLCASRPQGAGLGSYNSPLHFGNGTRLTVT.

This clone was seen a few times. CDR3 protein: CASSTERGWNTGELFF. In DNA form, the CDR3 reads TGTGCCAGCAGCACTGAGCGGGGGTGGAACACCGGGGAGCTGTTTTTT. V usage is TRBV9 and J usage is TRBJ2-2, with TRBD2 identical over 8 bases. The CDR3 is 16 amino acids. V was pared by 4 bases and J by 1 base, with 6 bases of the junction left unmatched. CDR1 and CDR2 (germline): SGDLS, YYNGEE. Drawing the rest from reference TRBV9 and TRBJ2-2, the complete variable domain is DSGVTQTPKHLITATGQRVTLRCSPRSGDLSVYWYQQSLDQGLQFLIQYYNGEERAKGNILERFSAQQFPDLHSELNLSSLELGDSALYFCASSTERGWNTGELFFGEGSRLTVL.

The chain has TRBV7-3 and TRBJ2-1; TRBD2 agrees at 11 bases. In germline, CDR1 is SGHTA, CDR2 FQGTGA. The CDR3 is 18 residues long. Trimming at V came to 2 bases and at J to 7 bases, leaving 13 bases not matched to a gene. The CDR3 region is CASSLQASGGPVWNEQFF. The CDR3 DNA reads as TGTGCCAGCAGCTTACAGGCTAGCGGGGGGCCAGTATGGAATGAGCAGTTCTTC.

Here the CDR3 reads CASSLRQGAWNQPQHF. Here the CDR3 DNA reads TGTGCCAGCAGCTTAAGACAGGGGGCCTGGAATCAGCCCCAGCATTTT. The chain recombines TRBV11-2 with TRBJ1-5; TRBD1 aligns across 10 bases. Germline CDR1 and CDR2: SGHAT and FQNNGV. The CDR3 is 16 residues long. V lost 2 bases to trimming and J lost 4 bases; unmatched junction nucleotides: 5.

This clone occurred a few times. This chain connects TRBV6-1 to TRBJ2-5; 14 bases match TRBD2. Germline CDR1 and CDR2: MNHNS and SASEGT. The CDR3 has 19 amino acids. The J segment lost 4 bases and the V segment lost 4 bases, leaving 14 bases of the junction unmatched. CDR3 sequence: CASSGRTSGGLWVVETQYF. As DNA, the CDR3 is TGTGCCAGCAGTGGACGGACTAGCGGGGGGTTATGGGTGGTAGAGACCCAGTACTTC.

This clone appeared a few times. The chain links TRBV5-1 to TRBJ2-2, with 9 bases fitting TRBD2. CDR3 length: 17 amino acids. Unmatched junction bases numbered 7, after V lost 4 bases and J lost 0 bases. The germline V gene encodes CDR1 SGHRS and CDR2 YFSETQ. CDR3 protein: CASSAHSGGTNTGELFF. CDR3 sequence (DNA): TGCGCCAGCAGCGCCCACAGCGGGGGGACGAACACCGGGGAGCTGTTTTTT. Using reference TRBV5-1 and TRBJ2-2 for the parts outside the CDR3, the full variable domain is KAGVTQTPRYLIKTRGQQVTLSCSPISGHRSVSWYQQTPGQGLQFLFEYFSETQRNKGNFPGRFSGRQFSNSRSEMNVSTLELGDSALYLCASSAHSGGTNTGELFFGEGSRLTVL.

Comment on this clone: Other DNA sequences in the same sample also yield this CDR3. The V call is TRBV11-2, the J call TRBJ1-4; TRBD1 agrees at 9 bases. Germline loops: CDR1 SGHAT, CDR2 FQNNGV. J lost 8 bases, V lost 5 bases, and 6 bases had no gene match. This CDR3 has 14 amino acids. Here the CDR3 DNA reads TGTGCCAGCAGCCCGGACAGGGGTGGGGAAAAACTGTTTTTT. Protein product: CASSPDRGGEKLFF.

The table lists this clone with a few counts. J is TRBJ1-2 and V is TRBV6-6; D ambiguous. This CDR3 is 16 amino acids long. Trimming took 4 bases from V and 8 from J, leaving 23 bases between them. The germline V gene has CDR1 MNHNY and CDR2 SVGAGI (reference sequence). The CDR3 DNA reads TGTGCCAGCAGTTTCCAGCGACGCCTCGACCCTGGCGGCTACACCTTC. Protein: CASSFQRRLDPGGYTF.

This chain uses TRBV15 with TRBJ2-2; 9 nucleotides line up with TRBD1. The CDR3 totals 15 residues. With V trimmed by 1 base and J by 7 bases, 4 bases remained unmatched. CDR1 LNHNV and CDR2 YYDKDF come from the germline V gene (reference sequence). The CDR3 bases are TGTGCCACCAGCAGAGGGGGACAGGGTCACGGGGAGCTGTTTTTT. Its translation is CATSRGGQGHGELFF.

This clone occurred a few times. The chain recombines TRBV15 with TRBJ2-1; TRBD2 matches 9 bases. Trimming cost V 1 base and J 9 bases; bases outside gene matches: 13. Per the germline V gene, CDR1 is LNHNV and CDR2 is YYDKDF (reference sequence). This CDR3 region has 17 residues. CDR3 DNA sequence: TGTGCCACCAGCAGAGGTGGCAGGGGACTAGCATTCACTGAGCAGTTCTTC. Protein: CATSRGGRGLAFTEQFF.

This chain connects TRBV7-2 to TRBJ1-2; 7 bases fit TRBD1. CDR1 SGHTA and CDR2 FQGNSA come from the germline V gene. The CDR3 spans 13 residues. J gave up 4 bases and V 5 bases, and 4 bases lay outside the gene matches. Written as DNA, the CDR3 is TGTGCCAGCAGCCCCGGACAGGTCTATGGCTACACCTTC. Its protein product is CASSPGQVYGYTF.

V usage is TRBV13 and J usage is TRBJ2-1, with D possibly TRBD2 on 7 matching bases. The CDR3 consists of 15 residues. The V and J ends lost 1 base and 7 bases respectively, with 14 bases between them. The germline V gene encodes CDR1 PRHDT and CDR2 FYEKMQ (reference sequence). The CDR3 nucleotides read TGTGCCAGCAGCTTAGAGGGGGGGCGGAGGAATGAGCAGTTCTTC. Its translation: CASSLEGGRRNEQFF.

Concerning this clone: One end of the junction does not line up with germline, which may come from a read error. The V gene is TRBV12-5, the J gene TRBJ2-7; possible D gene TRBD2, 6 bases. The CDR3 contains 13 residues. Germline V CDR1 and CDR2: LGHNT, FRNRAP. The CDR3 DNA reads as TGTGCTAGTGGCTTGGGAGCGGGTTACGAGCAGTACTTC. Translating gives CASGLGAGYEQYF.

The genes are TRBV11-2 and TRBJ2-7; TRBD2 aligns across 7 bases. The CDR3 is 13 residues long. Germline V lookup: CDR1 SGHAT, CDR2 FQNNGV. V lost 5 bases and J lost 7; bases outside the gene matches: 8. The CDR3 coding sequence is TGTGCCAGCAGCCCCCCCCTAGCGGTGGAGCAGTACGTC. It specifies CASSPPLAVEQYV.

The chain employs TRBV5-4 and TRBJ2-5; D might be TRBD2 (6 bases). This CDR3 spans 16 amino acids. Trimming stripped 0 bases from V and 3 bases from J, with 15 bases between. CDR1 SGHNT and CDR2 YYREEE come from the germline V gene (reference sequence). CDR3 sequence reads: CASSLAGPGGEETQYF. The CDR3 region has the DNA TGTGCCAGCAGCTTGGCGGGTCCAGGCGGGGAAGAGACCCAGTACTTC.

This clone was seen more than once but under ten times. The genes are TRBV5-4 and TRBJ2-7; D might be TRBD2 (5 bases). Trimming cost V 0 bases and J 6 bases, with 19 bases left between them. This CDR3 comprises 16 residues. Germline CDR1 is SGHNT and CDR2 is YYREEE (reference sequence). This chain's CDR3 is CASSLGGTGMLSEQYF. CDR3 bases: TGTGCCAGCAGCTTGGGGGGTACGGGGATGCTGAGCGAGCAGTACTTC.

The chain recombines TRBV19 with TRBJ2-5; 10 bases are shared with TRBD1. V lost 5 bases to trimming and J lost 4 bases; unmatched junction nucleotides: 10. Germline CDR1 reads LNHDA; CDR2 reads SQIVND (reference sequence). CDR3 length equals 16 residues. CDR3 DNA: TGTGCCAGTAGTTCAATCGACAGGGGGCCGGCAGAGACCCAGTACTTC. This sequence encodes CASSSIDRGPAETQYF.

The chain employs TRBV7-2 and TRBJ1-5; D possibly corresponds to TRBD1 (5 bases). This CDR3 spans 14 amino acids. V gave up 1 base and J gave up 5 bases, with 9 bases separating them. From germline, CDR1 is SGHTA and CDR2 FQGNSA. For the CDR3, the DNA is TGTGCCAGCAGCTTAGGTCAGGGCGATCAGCCCCAGCATTTT. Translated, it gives CASSLGQGDQPQHF.

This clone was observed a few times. The DNA for the CDR3 is TGTGCCAGCAGCGTCCCAGGTAACGTCCCCTACGAGCAGTACTTC. Its translation: CASSVPGNVPYEQYF. The rearrangement links TRBV9 to TRBJ2-7; D gene unclear. Trimming pared 2 bases from V and 2 bases from J, leaving 14 bases between. Germline values: CDR1 SGDLS, CDR2 YYNGEE. This CDR3 contains 15 residues.

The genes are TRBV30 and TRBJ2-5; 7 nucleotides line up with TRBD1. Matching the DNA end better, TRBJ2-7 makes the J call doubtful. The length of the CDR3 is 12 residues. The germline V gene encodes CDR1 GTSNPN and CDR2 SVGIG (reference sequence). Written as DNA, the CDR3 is TGTGCCTGGGACAGGGATTCCTACGAGCAGTACTTC. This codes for CAWDRDSYEQYF.

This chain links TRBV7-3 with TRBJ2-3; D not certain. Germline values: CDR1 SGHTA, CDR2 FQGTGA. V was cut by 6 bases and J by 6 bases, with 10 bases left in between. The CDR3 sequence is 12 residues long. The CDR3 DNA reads TGTGCCAGCAGTTCAACCCGGGATACGCAGTATTTT. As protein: CASSSTRDTQYF.

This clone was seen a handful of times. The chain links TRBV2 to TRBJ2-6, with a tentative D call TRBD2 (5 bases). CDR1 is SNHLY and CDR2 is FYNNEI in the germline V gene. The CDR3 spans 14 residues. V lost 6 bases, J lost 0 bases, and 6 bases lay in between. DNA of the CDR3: TGTGCCAGCAGGGAGGTCTCTGGGGCCAACGTCCTGACTTTC. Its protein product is CASREVSGANVLTF.

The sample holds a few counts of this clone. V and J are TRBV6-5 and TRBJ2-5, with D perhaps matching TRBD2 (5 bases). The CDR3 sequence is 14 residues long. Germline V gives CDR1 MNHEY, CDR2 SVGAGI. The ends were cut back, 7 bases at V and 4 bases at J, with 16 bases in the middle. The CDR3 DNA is TGTGCCAGCACCCTAACACCCGCGGGAGAGACCCAGTACTTC. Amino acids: CASTLTPAGETQYF.

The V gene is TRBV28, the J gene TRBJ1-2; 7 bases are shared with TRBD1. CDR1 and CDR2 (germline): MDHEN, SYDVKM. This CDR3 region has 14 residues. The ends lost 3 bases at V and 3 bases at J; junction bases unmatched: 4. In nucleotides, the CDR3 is TGTGCCAGCAGTTTCGCCGACAGGGACTATGGCTACACCTTC. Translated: CASSFADRDYGYTF.